These T cell receptor beta chains were read from a single sample in a study of T cells after yellow fever vaccination. TCRdb re-analysed the 5' RACE reads in MiXCR, keeping a single row per CDR3 protein. The profile covers hundreds of thousands of distinct CDR3 sequences, with 10% to 15% appearing a single time and just under 15% taken by the ten largest. The specimen was PBMCs, collected on the day of the yellow fever booster vaccination. The receptor source for this set is a man between 25 and 39 years old who received the YFV17D yellow fever vaccine. The conserved cysteine and the conserved F or W are not part of the CDR3 here.

V gene: TRBV6-6; J gene: TRBJ2-7; CDR3 protein: ASSYTEGEQY
V gene: TRBV6-5; J gene: TRBJ2-3; CDR3 protein: ASSYGQNTDTQY
V gene: TRBV5-1; J gene: TRBJ2-7; CDR3 protein: ASSAAGEQY
V gene: TRBV4-3; J gene: TRBJ2-3; CDR3 protein: ASSLRPSGTDTQY
V gene: TRBV29-1; J gene: TRBJ2-3; CDR3 protein: SASSGLTDTQY
V gene: TRBV20-1; J gene: TRBJ2-1; CDR3 protein: SERGAGYNEQF
V gene: TRBV27; J gene: TRBJ2-7; CDR3 protein: ASSRRQGAYEQY
V gene: TRBV15; J gene: TRBJ2-7; CDR3 protein: ATSREVGRTYEQY
V gene: TRBV5-4; J gene: TRBJ2-2; CDR3 protein: ASSFDRVNGELF
V gene: TRBV6-1; J gene: TRBJ1-6; CDR3 protein: ATTPRGFDSPLH
V gene: TRBV20-1; J gene: TRBJ1-1; CDR3 protein: SASKEAWLTEAF
V gene: TRBV20-1; J gene: TRBJ1-2; CDR3 protein: SAPTFRGVNYGYT
V gene: TRBV4-1; J gene: TRBJ2-1; CDR3 protein: ASSLLGVAYNEQF
V gene: TRBV12-3/TRBV12-4; J gene: TRBJ2-5; CDR3 protein: ASRRTGMETQY
V gene: TRBV20-1; J gene: TRBJ2-3; CDR3 protein: SATGGLAWSTDTQY
V gene: TRBV12-3/TRBV12-4; J gene: TRBJ1-6; CDR3 protein: ASSLIPKIDSPLH
V gene: TRBV5-4; J gene: TRBJ2-3; CDR3 protein: ASSARLAANTDTQY
V gene: TRBV21-1; J gene: TRBJ2-4; CDR3 protein: ASRSIPVAKNIQY
V gene: TRBV20-1; J gene: TRBJ2-1; CDR3 protein: SANFGLAVYEQF
V gene: TRBV7-9; J gene: TRBJ2-3; CDR3 protein: ASSVGTSGATDTQY
V gene: TRBV12-3/TRBV12-4; J gene: TRBJ1-1; CDR3 protein: ASSLLTGDTEAF
V gene: TRBV5-6; J gene: TRBJ2-1; CDR3 protein: ASSEIDRNEQF
V gene: TRBV7-2; J gene: TRBJ2-2; CDR3 protein: ASSLHFVGTGELF
V gene: TRBV5-1; J gene: TRBJ2-2; CDR3 protein: ASSLVQVDTGELF
V gene: TRBV2; J gene: TRBJ2-3; CDR3 protein: ASPGLAGRTDTQY